What follows is one T cell receptor (beta chain) and its context. The assay was immunoSEQ multiplex PCR, and TCRdb's table has in-frame clones only and misses some. The sample has some 130,000 clones; more than 75% are singletons. This sample was included in a study of blood T cell repertoires in COVID-19. After removal of 4 bases from V and 7 bases from J, the junction contained 14 bases not matched to a gene. The CDR3 consists of 18 residues. Germline-derived CDR1 and CDR2 are MDHEN and SYDVKM. Sequenced: peripheral blood. This clonotype was sampled from a woman in her seventies with COVID-19, enrolled during active disease. This chain links TRBV28 with TRBJ1-4; TRBD1 agrees at 11 bases. CDR3 region: CASSSTDRGPGNGEKLFF. The CDR3 DNA follows: TGTGCCAGCAGTTCAACGGACAGGGGGCCGGGGAATGGTGAAAAACTGTTTTTT.